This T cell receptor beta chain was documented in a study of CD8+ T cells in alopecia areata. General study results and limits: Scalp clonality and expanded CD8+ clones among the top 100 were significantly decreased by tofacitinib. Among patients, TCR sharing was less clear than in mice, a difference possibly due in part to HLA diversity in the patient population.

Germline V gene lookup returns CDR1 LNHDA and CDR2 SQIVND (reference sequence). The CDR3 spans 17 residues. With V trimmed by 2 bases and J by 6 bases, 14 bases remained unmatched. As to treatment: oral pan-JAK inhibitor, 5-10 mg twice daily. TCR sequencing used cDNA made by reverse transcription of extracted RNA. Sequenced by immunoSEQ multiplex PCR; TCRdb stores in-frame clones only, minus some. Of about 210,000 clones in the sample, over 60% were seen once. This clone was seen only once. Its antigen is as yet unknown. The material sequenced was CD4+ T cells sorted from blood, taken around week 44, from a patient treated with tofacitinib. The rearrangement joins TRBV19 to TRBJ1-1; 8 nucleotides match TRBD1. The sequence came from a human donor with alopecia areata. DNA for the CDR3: TGTGCCAGTAGTATACCCCTAACGACAGGGGCTTCTCCTGAAGCTTTCTTT. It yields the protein CASSIPLTTGASPEAFF.